This T cell receptor (beta chain) was observed in a study of T cells expressing NK-cell markers. Reprocessing the 5' RACE reads, TCRdb reports a single entry for every CDR3 protein and omits DNA. In all, the sample yields under 500,000 distinct CDR3 sequences. This CDR3 contains 17 residues. CDR1 is MNHEY, CDR2 SVGAGI, per germline. On this clonotype itself: What it binds is not known.

General study points: It remained uncertain whether the expanded NKG2C+ T cell clones were specific for HCMV antigens.

The source of this sequence is a woman aged 18-69 years in good health. The chain has TRBV6-5 and TRBJ2-3; the D call of TRBD1 rests on TCRdb alone, since no DNA is present to check it. Sequences were obtained from blood T cells: a sorted CD56 or NKG2C T cell subset, CD4+ or CD8+ T cells, or bulk PBMC T cells (not recorded which). CDR3 sequence: CASSYFPRQGLTDTQYF.